Listed below are T cell receptor beta chains from one sample, sequenced in a study of Ad26.COV2.S vaccination and SARS-CoV-2 variants. Some clones are missing from TCRdb's copy, which holds only in-frame ones; the method was immunoSEQ multiplex PCR. The repertoire has nearly 95,000 clones, approximately 81% of them found once; the top ten carry about 16%. The sequenced sample was peripheral blood, obtained after recovery from COVID-19. All receptors come from a human donor who had recovered from COVID-19. Both conserved end residues are part of each CDR3. Each record gives: J gene, V gene, CDR3 protein.

TRBJ1-1,TRBV5-1,CASSPAGGMNTEAFF
TRBJ2-5,TRBV7-9,CASRTAIQETQYF
TRBJ2-3,TRBV24-1,CATSYTGSSDTQYF
TRBJ2-6,TRBV19,CASTWYHQAFGANVLTF
TRBJ2-2,TRBV19,CASSIDQVTGELFF
TRBJ2-1,TRBV12-5,CASGFGQSSYNEQFF
TRBJ1-2,TRBV7-2,CASSLVGTNYGYTF
TRBJ2-3,TRBV6-4,CASSDRHPDTQYF
TRBJ2-5,TRBV19,CASSSWNQETQYF
TRBJ2-5,TRBV7-3,CASSATGAETQYF
TRBJ1-6,TRBV28,CASSPGGPPLHF
TRBJ1-5,TRBV5-5,CASKTGGGNQPQHF
TRBJ2-7,TRBV7-2,CASSPRTVRTYEQYF
TRBJ1-2,TRBV2,CASRQGQGGGYTF
TRBJ2-7,TRBV28,CASSLPARSYEQYF
TRBJ2-7,TRBV5-6,CASSRTGGEQYF
TRBJ1-3,TRBV10-2,CASSDRQGGNTIYF
TRBJ1-5,TRBV28,CASSLWTVNQPQHF
TRBJ1-1,TRBV5-8,CASSSGHSSEAFF
TRBJ1-2,TRBV10-3,CAIRDRQGGGYTF
TRBJ2-7,TRBV28,CASTKDSTKTYEQYF
TRBJ2-1,TRBV10-1,CASSGGEGLAAYNEQFF
TRBJ2-5,TRBV19,CASSRGPQETQYF
TRBJ1-5,TRBV27,CASSLSWGWGNQPQHF
TRBJ1-6,TRBV29-1,CSVQTGGRNSPLHF
TRBJ2-5,TRBV6-6,CASSYYDRREETQYF